This passage covers 23 T cell receptor beta chains from one sample sequenced in a study of T cells in Graves' hyperthyroidism and ophthalmopathy. Amplification of TCR beta CDR3 regions used RNA as the template. The HTBI primer set served for first-round RT-PCR of the TCR CDR3. TCRdb reprocessed the multiplex PCR reads with MiXCR, giving one entry per CDR3 protein. Of 650,000 to 700,000 distinct CDR3 sequences in the sample, 15% to 20% were seen once. Sequences were obtained from blood. Receptors were obtained from a man between 50 and 59 years old with Graves' hyperthyroidism.

This clonotype was recorded at least ten times. V and J are TRBV9 and TRBJ2-2, with D possibly called TRBD1 or TRBD2 (5 bases each). This CDR3 comprises 15 residues. Per germline, CDR1 SGDLS and CDR2 YYNGEE. The V gene lost 3 bases and the J gene lost 6 bases, with 15 bases spanning the gap. CDR3 residues: CASSAPGRRAGELFF. In nucleotides, the CDR3 is TGTGCCAGCAGCGCCCCGGGACGTAGGGCCGGGGAGCTGTTTTTT.

The rearrangement uses TRBV10-3 and TRBJ2-7; no reliable D call. The CDR3 runs to 16 residues. Germline assignment: CDR1 ENHRY and CDR2 SYGVKD. Between the trimmed V and J ends, which lost 6 bases and 3 bases, there was a span of 21 bases. This CDR3 reads CAIRAQSDPQYYEQYF. CDR3 sequence (DNA): TGTGCCATCAGGGCACAATCGGACCCCCAATACTACGAGCAGTACTTC.

This clonotype has ten or more counts. This rearrangement joins TRBV20-1 to TRBJ2-7, with TRBD1 as a possible D gene (5 bases). Germline loops: CDR1 DFQATT, CDR2 SNEGSKA (reference sequence). Deletions cut 2 bases from V and 0 bases from J, with 8 bases between. The CDR3 is 13 amino acids. Here the CDR3 DNA reads TGCAGTGCTAGATCGGACAACTCCTACGAGCAGTACTTC. As protein: CSARSDNSYEQYF.

This clonotype was detected ten times or more. The chain recombines TRBV27 with TRBJ2-1; D gene uncertain. Germline CDR1 MNHEY, CDR2 SMNVEV (reference sequence). Deletions cut 2 bases from V and 12 bases from J, with 17 bases between. This CDR3 has 14 amino acids. The CDR3: CASSLNNFGLGQFF. CDR3 DNA sequence: TGTGCCAGCAGTTTAAATAATTTCGGATTGGGGCAGTTCTTC.

In this sample, this clonotype turned up a few times. The chain is built from TRBV7-3 and TRBJ2-7; 14 bases agree with TRBD2. CDR3 length equals 15 residues. Germline CDR1 is SGHTA and CDR2 is FQGTGA. V dropped 3 bases and J dropped 5; count of bases not matched to a gene: 3. The CDR3 region has the DNA TGTGCCAGCAGCTTGGGGACTAGCGGGAGCCACGAGCAGTACTTC. Encoded protein: CASSLGTSGSHEQYF.

This clonotype was seen at least ten times. The chain carries TRBV2 and TRBJ2-7; D possibly corresponds to TRBD2 (6 bases). Germline values: CDR1 SNHLY, CDR2 FYNNEI. The V gene lost 4 bases and the J gene lost 2 bases, with 6 bases spanning the gap. This CDR3 has 12 amino acids. The DNA of the CDR3 is TGTGCCAGCAGTGCGGGGGCCTACGAGCAGTACTTC. As protein: CASSAGAYEQYF.

This clonotype was observed at least ten times. The chain has TRBV3-1 and TRBJ1-3; D unclear. This CDR3 region has 16 residues. Trimming took off 1 base at V and 3 bases at J, with 13 bases between the two ends. Germline V gene sequence: CDR1 LGHDT, CDR2 YNNKEL (reference sequence). The CDR3 here is CASSQGIRRSGNTIYF. The CDR3 nucleotides are TGTGCCAGCAGCCAAGGGATACGAAGGAGTGGAAACACCATATATTTT.

This rearrangement joins TRBV18 to TRBJ2-4; D is ambiguous. The CDR3 totals 13 residues. The germline V gene has CDR1 KGHSH and CDR2 LQKENI. V lost 0 bases and J 11 bases, leaving 11 bases between the germline ends. The DNA for the CDR3 is TGTGCCAGCTCACCACCAGGGAAAGGTGTTCAGTACTTC. It encodes CASSPPGKGVQYF.

This clonotype was recorded many times. The chain uses TRBV7-3 and TRBJ2-1, with D perhaps assigned TRBD1 or TRBD2 (5 bases each). Germline lookup yields CDR1 SGHTA and CDR2 FQGTGA. V lost 5 bases to trimming and J lost 9 bases, with 14 bases between them. The CDR3 sequence is 13 residues long. The CDR3 here is CASSRDQQGEQFF. CDR3 DNA sequence: TGTGCCAGCAGCAGGGACCAGCAGGGTGAGCAGTTCTTC.

This clonotype was counted many times. The rearrangement uses TRBV14 and TRBJ2-1; perhaps TRBD1 as D (5 bases). CDR3 length: 16 amino acids. Trimming left V 0 bases short and J 2 bases short, with 11 bases between. Germline lookup yields CDR1 SGHDN and CDR2 FVKESK. The CDR3 sequence: CASSQDPGKTYNEQFF. CDR3 nucleotides: TGTGCCAGCAGCCAAGATCCAGGGAAAACCTACAATGAGCAGTTCTTC.

This clonotype appeared many times. V is TRBV2 and J is TRBJ2-7, with D maybe TRBD2 (6 bases). This CDR3 contains 12 residues. The germline V gene encodes CDR1 SNHLY and CDR2 FYNNEI. V lost 3 bases to trimming and J lost 5 bases, with 8 bases between them. Written as DNA, the CDR3 is TGTGCCAGCAGTGATGGAGGGGACGAGCAGTACTTC. This gives the protein CASSDGGDEQYF.

The table lists this clonotype with a few counts. The rearrangement joins TRBV5-5 to TRBJ1-2, with a possible D match to TRBD1 (5 bases). Trimming cost V 0 bases and J 9 bases, with 15 bases left between them. Germline V gene lookup returns CDR1 SGHKS and CDR2 YYEKEE (reference sequence). This CDR3 is built from 14 residues. CDR3 nucleotide sequence: TGTGCCAGCAGCTTGGGGGGCAGGGCAAGGAGCTACACCTTC. As protein: CASSLGGRARSYTF.

CDR3 protein: CSASAQGYNQPQHF. CDR3 DNA sequence: TGCAGTGCTAGCGCACAGGGCTACAATCAGCCCCAGCATTTT. V is TRBV20-1 and J is TRBJ1-5, with D possibly TRBD1 on 6 matching bases. The V end lost 3 bases, the J end lost 3 bases, and 12 bases lay between the germline ends. Germline V gene sequence: CDR1 DFQATT, CDR2 SNEGSKA (reference sequence). This CDR3 has 14 residues.

Regarding this clonotype: This may arise from a read error, as a much more abundant clone is one base away. CDR3 loop: CATSDFPGLAEGGEETQYF. CDR3 nucleotide sequence: TGTGCCACCAGTGATTTCCCGGGACTAGCGGAAGGCGGAGAAGAGACCCAGTACTTC. This chain connects TRBV24-1 to TRBJ2-5, with 11 bases matching TRBD2. The CDR3 is made up of 19 amino acids. Germline trimming cut 1 base from V and 3 bases from J; bases unmatched to any gene: 12. Germline CDR1 and CDR2: KGHDR and SFDVKD.

This clonotype is a singleton in its sample. CDR3 in amino acids: CASRFRQVYGYTF. As DNA, the CDR3 is TGTGCCAGCAGATTTAGACAGGTCTATGGCTACACCTTC. The chain uses TRBV5-6 and TRBJ1-2; D perhaps matches TRBD1 (6 bases). The germline CDR1 and CDR2 sequences are SGHDT and YYEEEE. V lost 5 bases and J 4 bases, leaving 12 bases between the germline ends. The CDR3 is 13 residues long.

A few counts support this clonotype. The chain carries TRBV5-1 and TRBJ2-2; TRBD1 aligns across 8 bases. Looked up from germline, CDR1 is SGHRS and CDR2 is YFSETQ. This CDR3 region has 16 residues. J was trimmed by 4 bases and V by 0 bases; bases with no gene match: 5. The CDR3 nucleotides read TGCGCCAGCAGCTTGGATCGGGACAGGCCCACCGGGGAGCTGTTTTTT. Protein product: CASSLDRDRPTGELFF.

This clonotype was seen at least ten times. The chain links TRBV28 to TRBJ1-5; D is undetermined. Trimming stripped 6 bases from V and 4 bases from J, with 13 bases between. The length of the CDR3 is 14 residues. Looked up from germline, CDR1 is MDHEN and CDR2 is SYDVKM. As DNA, the CDR3 is TGTGCCAGCAGCCAACCGACGAAGAATCAGCCCCAGCATTTT. Protein: CASSQPTKNQPQHF.

This rearrangement joins TRBV3-1 to TRBJ2-3; D gene uncertain. The CDR3 length is 15 residues. Germline V CDR1 and CDR2: LGHDT, YNNKEL (reference sequence). The V end lost 4 bases, the J end lost 5 bases, and 16 bases lay between the germline ends. CDR3: CASSRDINRVDTQYF. As DNA, the CDR3 is TGTGCCAGCAGCCGAGATATAAACCGAGTAGATACGCAGTATTTT.

This clonotype was observed many times. CDR3 region: CASSDAYEQYF. CDR3 in DNA: TGTGCCAGCAGTGATGCCTACGAGCAGTACTTC. V and J are TRBV2 and TRBJ2-7, with D uncertain. The CDR3 is 11 residues long. V was trimmed by 3 bases and J by 2 bases, leaving 2 bases between them. The germline V gene encodes CDR1 SNHLY and CDR2 FYNNEI.

This clonotype occurred many times. The chain carries TRBV5-1 and TRBJ2-3; the match to TRBD2 covers 9 bases. The germline V gene encodes CDR1 SGHRS and CDR2 YFSETQ. J gave up 0 bases and V 3 bases, and 5 bases lay outside the gene matches. CDR3 length: 16 residues. In DNA, the CDR3 is TGCGCCAGCAGCTGGGGACTAGCTCCTAGCACAGATACGCAGTATTTT. Translated: CASSWGLAPSTDTQYF.

This clonotype was counted many times. This sequence joins TRBV7-6 and TRBJ2-5; 9 nucleotides align to TRBD1. Losses at the gene ends were 2 bases for V and 4 bases for J; bases not matched to a gene: 11. The CDR3 runs to 17 residues. Germline V gene lookup returns CDR1 SGHVS and CDR2 FNYEAQ. The CDR3 DNA follows: TGTGCCAGCAGCTTACTCAAGACAGGGGGTGCGGGAGAGACCCAGTACTTC. Amino acid sequence: CASSLLKTGGAGETQYF.

This clonotype was seen many times. The V call is TRBV27, the J call TRBJ2-1, with 10 positions matching TRBD2. In germline, CDR1 is MNHEY, CDR2 SMNVEV (reference sequence). There are 15 residues in the CDR3. Losses at the gene ends were 2 bases for V and 8 bases for J; bases not matched to a gene: 6. CDR3 region: CASSLLAGVLDEQFF. CDR3 coding DNA: TGTGCCAGCAGTTTACTAGCGGGAGTGTTGGATGAGCAGTTCTTC.

At least ten counts were recorded for this clonotype. The V call is TRBV7-9, the J call TRBJ1-4; 7 bases line up with TRBD1. Trimming at V came to 4 bases and at J to 7 bases, leaving 12 bases not matched to a gene. CDR1 and CDR2 (germline): SEHNR, FQNEAQ (reference sequence). This CDR3 has 16 residues. CDR3 in DNA: TGTGCCAGCAGCTCGGGACAGCAGGAGGGGGGTGAAAAACTGTTTTTT. Its protein product is CASSSGQQEGGEKLFF.